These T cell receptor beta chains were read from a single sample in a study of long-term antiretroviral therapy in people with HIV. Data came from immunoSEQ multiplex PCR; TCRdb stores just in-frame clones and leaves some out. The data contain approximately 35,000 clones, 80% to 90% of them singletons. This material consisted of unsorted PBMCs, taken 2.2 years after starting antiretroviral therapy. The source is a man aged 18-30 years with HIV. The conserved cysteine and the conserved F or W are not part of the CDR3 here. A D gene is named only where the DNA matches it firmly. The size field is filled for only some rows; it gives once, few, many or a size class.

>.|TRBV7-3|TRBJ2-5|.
ATYEETQY
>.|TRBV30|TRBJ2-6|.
AWSRAGANVLT
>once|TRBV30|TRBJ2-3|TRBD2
AFSGGNTDTQY
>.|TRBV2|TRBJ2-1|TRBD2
ASSELSASGAYNEQF
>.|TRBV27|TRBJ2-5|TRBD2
ASSFTAGRWETQY
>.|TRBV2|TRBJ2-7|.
AGRGGQNYEQY
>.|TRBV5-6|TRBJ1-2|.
ASSLGGHGYT
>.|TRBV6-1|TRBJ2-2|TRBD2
ASNTGTSGTGELF
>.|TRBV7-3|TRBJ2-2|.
ASSFQGSGELF
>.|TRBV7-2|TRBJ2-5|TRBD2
ASSLGLAGGPETQY
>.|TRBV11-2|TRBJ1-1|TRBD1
ASSLGQGAEAF
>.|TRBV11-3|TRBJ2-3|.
ASSPMTGNTQY
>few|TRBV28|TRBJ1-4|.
ASGRGGEKLF
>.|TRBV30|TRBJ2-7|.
AWTDTEHSYEQY
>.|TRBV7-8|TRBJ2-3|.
ASSLRSGVPTDTQY
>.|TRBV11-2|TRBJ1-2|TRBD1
ASSHHRGRTEGYT
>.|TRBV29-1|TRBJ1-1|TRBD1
SVDQVPGQGNTEAF
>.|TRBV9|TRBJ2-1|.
ASSAYEGSAYNEQF
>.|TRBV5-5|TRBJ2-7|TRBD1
ASSPLTGISYEQY
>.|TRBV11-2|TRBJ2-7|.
ASSLGHEQY
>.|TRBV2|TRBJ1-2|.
ASSETEGSGGYT
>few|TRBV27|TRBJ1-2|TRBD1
ASSLSWTGSYGYT
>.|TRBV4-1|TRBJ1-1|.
ASSQDLRQRTEAF